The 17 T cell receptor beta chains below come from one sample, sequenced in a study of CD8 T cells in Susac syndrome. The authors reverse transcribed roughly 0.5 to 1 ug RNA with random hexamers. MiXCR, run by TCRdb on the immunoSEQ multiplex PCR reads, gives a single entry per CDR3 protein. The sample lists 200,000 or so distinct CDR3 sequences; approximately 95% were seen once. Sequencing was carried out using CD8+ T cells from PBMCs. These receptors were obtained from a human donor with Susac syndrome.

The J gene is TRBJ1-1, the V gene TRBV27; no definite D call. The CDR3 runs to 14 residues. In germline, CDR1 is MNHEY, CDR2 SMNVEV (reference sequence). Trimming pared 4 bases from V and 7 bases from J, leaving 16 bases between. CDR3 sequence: CASSSSGFLNEAFF. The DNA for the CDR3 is TGTGCCAGCAGTTCTTCAGGTTTCCTCAATGAAGCTTTCTTT.

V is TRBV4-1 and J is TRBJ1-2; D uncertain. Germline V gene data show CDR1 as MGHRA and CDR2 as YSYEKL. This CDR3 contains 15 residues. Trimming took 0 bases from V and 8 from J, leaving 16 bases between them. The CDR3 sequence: CASSQEYGYPSGYTF. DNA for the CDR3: TGCGCCAGCAGCCAAGAATATGGTTACCCAAGCGGCTACACCTTC.

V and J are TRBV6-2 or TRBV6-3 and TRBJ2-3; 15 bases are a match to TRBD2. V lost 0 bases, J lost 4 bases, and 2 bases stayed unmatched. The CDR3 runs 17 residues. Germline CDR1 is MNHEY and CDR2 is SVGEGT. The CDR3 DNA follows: TGTGCCAGCAGTTACTCCGGACTAGCGGGAGGGCCAGATACGCAGTATTTT. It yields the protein CASSYSGLAGGPDTQYF.

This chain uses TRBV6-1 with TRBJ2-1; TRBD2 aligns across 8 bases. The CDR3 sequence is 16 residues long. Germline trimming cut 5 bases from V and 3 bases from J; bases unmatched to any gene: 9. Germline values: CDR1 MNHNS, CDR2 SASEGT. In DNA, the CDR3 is TGTGCCAGCAGTAGGCGTCGGGGGGGTATCTACAATGAGCAGTTCTTC. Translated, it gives CASSRRRGGIYNEQFF.

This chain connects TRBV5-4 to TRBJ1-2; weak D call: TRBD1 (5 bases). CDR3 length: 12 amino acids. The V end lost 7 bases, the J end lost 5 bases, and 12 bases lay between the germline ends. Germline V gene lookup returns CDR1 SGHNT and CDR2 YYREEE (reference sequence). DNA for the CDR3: TGTGCCAGCGCCCAATCAGGGTATGGCTACACCTTC. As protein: CASAQSGYGYTF.

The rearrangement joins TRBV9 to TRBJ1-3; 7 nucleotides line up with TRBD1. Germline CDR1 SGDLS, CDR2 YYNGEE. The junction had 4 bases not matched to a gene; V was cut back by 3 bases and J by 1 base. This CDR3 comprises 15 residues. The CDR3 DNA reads TGTGCCAGCAGCGCAGACAGGGTTTCTGGAAACACCATATATTTT. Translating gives CASSADRVSGNTIYF.

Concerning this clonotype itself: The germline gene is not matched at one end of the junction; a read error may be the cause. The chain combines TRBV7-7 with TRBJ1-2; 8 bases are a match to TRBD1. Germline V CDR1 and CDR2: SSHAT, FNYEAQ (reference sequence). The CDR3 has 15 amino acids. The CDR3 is CASSFPPDRGYGYTF. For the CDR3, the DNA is TGTGCTAGCAGCTTCCCCCCCGACAGGGGATATGGCTACACCTTC. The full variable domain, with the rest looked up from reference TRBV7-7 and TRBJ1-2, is GAGVSQSPRYKVTKRGQDVTLRCDPISSHATLYWYQQALGQGPEFLTYFNYEAQPDKSGLPSDRFSAERPEGSISTLTIQRTEQRDSAMYRCASSFPPDRGYGYTFGSGTRLTVV.

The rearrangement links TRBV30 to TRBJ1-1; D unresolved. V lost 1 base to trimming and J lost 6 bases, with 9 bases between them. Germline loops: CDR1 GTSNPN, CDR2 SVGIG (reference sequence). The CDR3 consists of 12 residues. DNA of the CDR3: TGTGCCTGGAGTGGAAACAGCCCTGAAGCTTTCTTT. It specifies CAWSGNSPEAFF. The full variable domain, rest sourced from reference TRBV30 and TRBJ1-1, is SQTIHQWPATLVQPVGSPLSLECTVEGTSNPNLYWYRQAAGRGLQLLFYSVGIGQISSEVPQNLSASRPQDRQFILSSKKLLLSDSGFYLCAWSGNSPEAFFGQGTRLTVV.

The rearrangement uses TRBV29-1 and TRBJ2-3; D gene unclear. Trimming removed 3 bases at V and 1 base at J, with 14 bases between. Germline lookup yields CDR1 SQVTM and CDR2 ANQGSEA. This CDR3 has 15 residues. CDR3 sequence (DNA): TGCAGCGTTGATTGGAACTGGGTGGGCACAGATACGCAGTATTTT. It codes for CSVDWNWVGTDTQYF.

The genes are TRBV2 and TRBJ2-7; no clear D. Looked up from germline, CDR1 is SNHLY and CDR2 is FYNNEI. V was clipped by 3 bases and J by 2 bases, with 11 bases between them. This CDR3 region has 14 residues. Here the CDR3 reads CASSDRNQPYEQYF. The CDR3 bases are TGTGCCAGCAGTGATAGGAACCAACCCTACGAGCAGTACTTC.

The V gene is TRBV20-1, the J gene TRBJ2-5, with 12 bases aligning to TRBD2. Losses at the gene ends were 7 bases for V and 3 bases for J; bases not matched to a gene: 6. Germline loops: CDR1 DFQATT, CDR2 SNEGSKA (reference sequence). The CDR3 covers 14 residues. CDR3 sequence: CSGTSGGRKETQYF. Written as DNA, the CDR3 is TGCAGTGGAACTAGCGGGGGGCGCAAAGAGACCCAGTACTTC.

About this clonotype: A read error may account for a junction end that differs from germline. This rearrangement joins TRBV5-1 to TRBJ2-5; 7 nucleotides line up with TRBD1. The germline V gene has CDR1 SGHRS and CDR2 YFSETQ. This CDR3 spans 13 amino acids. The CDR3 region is CASSRDRQETQYF. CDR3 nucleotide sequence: TGTGCCAGCTCCCGGGACAGACAAGAGACCCAGTACTTC. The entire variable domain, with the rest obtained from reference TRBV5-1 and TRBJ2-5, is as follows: KAGVTQTPRYLIKTRGQQVTLSCSPISGHRSVSWYQQTPGQGLQFLFEYFSETQRNKGNFPGRFSGRQFSNSRSEMNVSTLELGDSALYLCASSRDRQETQYFGPGTRLLVL.

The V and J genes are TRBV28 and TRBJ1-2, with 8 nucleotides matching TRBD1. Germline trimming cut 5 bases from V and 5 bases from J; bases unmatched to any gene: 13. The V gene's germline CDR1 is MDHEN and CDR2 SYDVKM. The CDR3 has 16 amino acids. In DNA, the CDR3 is TGTGCCAGCAGTGTCGACAGGGGTATTTCGATTTATGGCTACACCTTC. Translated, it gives CASSVDRGISIYGYTF.

CDR3 in amino acids: CASSQDLRAGVTGELFF. DNA of the CDR3: TGCGCCAGCAGCCAAGACCTGAGGGCCGGGGTAACCGGGGAGCTGTTTTTT. The chain links TRBV4-1 to TRBJ2-2; D perhaps matches TRBD2 (5 bases). V was clipped by 0 bases and J by 5 bases, with 16 bases between them. Germline V gene sequence: CDR1 MGHRA, CDR2 YSYEKL. The length of the CDR3 is 17 residues.

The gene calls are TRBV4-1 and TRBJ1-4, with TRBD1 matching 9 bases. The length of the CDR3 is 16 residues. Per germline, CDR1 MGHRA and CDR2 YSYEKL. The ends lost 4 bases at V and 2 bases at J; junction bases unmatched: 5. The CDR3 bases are TGCGCCAGCAGCCGCGAACAGGGGGCGACTAATGAAAAACTGTTTTTT. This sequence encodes CASSREQGATNEKLFF.

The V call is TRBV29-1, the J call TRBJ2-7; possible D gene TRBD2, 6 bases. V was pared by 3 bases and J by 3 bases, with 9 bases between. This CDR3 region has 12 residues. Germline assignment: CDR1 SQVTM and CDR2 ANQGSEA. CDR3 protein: CSVDAGNYEQYF. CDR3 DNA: TGCAGCGTTGACGCGGGGAACTACGAGCAGTACTTC.

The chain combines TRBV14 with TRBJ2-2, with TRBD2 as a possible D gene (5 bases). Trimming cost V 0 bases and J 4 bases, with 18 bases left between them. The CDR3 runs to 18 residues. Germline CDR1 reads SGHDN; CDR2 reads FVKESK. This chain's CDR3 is CASSQEGFGAEVTGELFF. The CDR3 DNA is TGTGCCAGCAGCCAAGAGGGGTTCGGAGCGGAAGTCACCGGGGAGCTGTTTTTT.